The 16 T cell receptor beta chains below come from one sample, sequenced in a study of T cell changes during pregnancy in multiple sclerosis. TCRdb's copy holds only in-frame clones and misses some; the assay was immunoSEQ multiplex PCR. The table includes 60,000 to 75,000 clones, 92% detected once. The sample in question was peripheral blood, obtained in the second trimester of pregnancy. Receptors were obtained from a female donor in good health, enrolled as a control in a pregnancy study.

This chain joins TRBV6-5 and TRBJ2-3; TRBD1 is a possible D gene (7 bases). The CDR3 totals 14 residues. Looked up from germline, CDR1 is MNHEY and CDR2 is SVGAGI. V lost 2 bases and J lost 4, with 10 bases in between. CDR3 loop: CASSYDREADTQYF. The CDR3 nucleotides read TGTGCCAGCAGTTACGACAGGGAGGCAGATACGCAGTATTTT.

This clone was seen more than once but under ten times. The chain couples TRBV18 to TRBJ1-1, with D unclear. The V and J ends lost 3 bases and 4 bases respectively, with 12 bases between them. This CDR3 has 14 amino acids. Germline lookup yields CDR1 KGHSH and CDR2 LQKENI. This chain's CDR3 is CASSPPGGGTEAFF. The CDR3 DNA is TGTGCCAGCTCACCTCCGGGAGGCGGCACTGAAGCTTTCTTT.

This clone was seen once. This sequence joins TRBV11-2 and TRBJ2-2, with 8 bases identical to TRBD1. J lost 1 base, V lost 10 bases, and 5 bases had no gene match. The CDR3 is 14 residues long. Looked up from germline, CDR1 is SGHAT and CDR2 is FQNNGV. CDR3 sequence (DNA): TGTGCCATTTCCGGGACAGGGAACACCGGGGAGCTGTTTTTT. It translates to CAISGTGNTGELFF.

This clone was seen once. This sequence joins TRBV29-1 and TRBJ2-7; 9 nucleotides match TRBD2. Unmatched junction bases numbered 7, after V lost 7 bases and J lost 3 bases. CDR3 size: 13 residues. Per germline, CDR1 SQVTM and CDR2 ANQGSEA. CDR3 bases: TGCAGCGCGGATAGCGGGAGTAGCTACGAGCAGTACTTC. Translated, it gives CSADSGSSYEQYF.

This chain joins TRBV5-1 and TRBJ2-1, with 10 bases identical to TRBD2. Per the germline V gene, CDR1 is SGHRS and CDR2 is YFSETQ. The CDR3 runs 14 residues. The J segment lost 5 bases and the V segment lost 4 bases, leaving 3 bases of the junction unmatched. CDR3 in amino acids: CASSRTSGNNEQFF. The CDR3 DNA reads as TGCGCCAGCAGCCGGACTAGCGGAAACAATGAGCAGTTCTTC.

V usage is TRBV30 and J usage is TRBJ2-1, with a weak D call TRBD2 (5 bases). Trimming shortened V by 4 bases and J by 5 bases, and 24 bases separated the two germline ends. Germline V gene data show CDR1 as GTSNPN and CDR2 as SVGIG (reference sequence). The CDR3 contains 17 residues. CDR3 sequence: CAWTSGRVRTAHNEQFF. The DNA of the CDR3 is TGTGCCTGGACCTCAGGAAGGGTCAGGACTGCACACAATGAGCAGTTCTTC.

J is TRBJ2-2 and V is TRBV29-1; D is undetermined. Trimming pared 5 bases from V and 5 bases from J, leaving 6 bases between. The CDR3 is made up of 11 amino acids. CDR1 is SQVTM, CDR2 ANQGSEA, per germline. The CDR3 reads CSVRSTGELFF. DNA of the CDR3: TGCAGCGTTAGGAGTACCGGGGAGCTGTTTTTT.

V gene TRBV21-1 combines with J gene TRBJ2-7; the table names TRBD2, a call not compared with the DNA. TRBV21-1 is labeled a pseudogene. The CDR3 sequence is 16 residues long. CDR3 residues: CASSKTRLGNSYEQYF. As DNA, the CDR3 is TGTGCCAGCAGCAAAACCCGACTAGGCAATTCCTACGAGCAGTACTTC.

The table lists this clone with a count of one. This chain uses TRBV11-2 with TRBJ2-1; 7 positions match TRBD2. The CDR3 contains 17 residues. The V segment lost 0 bases and the J segment 8 bases; nucleotides outside the gene matches: 13. Germline-derived CDR1 and CDR2 are SGHAT and FQNNGV. CDR3 DNA sequence: TGTGCCAGCAGCTTAGATCCCGCGGGGGTCGGTGGGGATGAGCAGTTCTTC. It codes for CASSLDPAGVGGDEQFF.

V gene TRBV13 combines with J gene TRBJ1-2, with D possibly TRBD1 on 6 matching bases. V was pared by 0 bases and J by 2 bases, with 10 bases between. Germline CDR1 is PRHDT and CDR2 is FYEKMQ (reference sequence). The length of the CDR3 is 15 residues. CDR3 sequence: CASSLGKTGNYGYTF. The CDR3 nucleotides are TGTGCCAGCAGCTTAGGGAAAACAGGGAACTATGGCTACACCTTC.

This chain connects TRBV6-1 to TRBJ2-7, with TRBD1 matching over 7 bases. The CDR3 covers 14 residues. V shed 2 bases, J shed 9 bases, and the junction held 10 bases outside the gene matches. Looked up from germline, CDR1 is MNHNS and CDR2 is SASEGT. This CDR3 is CASSEMDRKVAQYF. The CDR3 nucleotides read TGTGCCAGCAGTGAAATGGACAGGAAAGTAGCGCAGTACTTC.

The chain combines TRBV2 with TRBJ1-6, with a possible D match to TRBD1 (5 bases). CDR3 length equals 14 residues. Germline CDR1 SNHLY, CDR2 FYNNEI. V shed 9 bases and J shed 7 bases, with 16 bases lying between them. The CDR3 region has the DNA TGTGCCAGTGACTTAGGACACCAAAATTCACCCCTCCACTTT. It specifies CASDLGHQNSPLHF. Complete variable domain (other parts from reference TRBV2 and TRBJ1-6): EPEVTQTPSHQVTQMGQEVILRCVPISNHLYFYWYRQILGQKVEFLVSFYNNEISEKSEIFDDQFSVERPDGSNFTLKIRSTKLEDSAMYFCASDLGHQNSPLHFGNGTRLTVT.

The genes are TRBV6-1 and TRBJ1-1; D may be TRBD1 (6 bases). V lost 6 bases, J lost 1 base, and 9 bases lay in between. From germline, CDR1 is MNHNS and CDR2 SASEGT. CDR3 length: 13 residues. The CDR3 DNA reads TGTGCCAGCAGCACAGGGAGGAACACTGAAGCTTTCTTT. Translated, it gives CASSTGRNTEAFF.

This chain connects TRBV19 to TRBJ2-1; 10 bases align to TRBD2. There are 16 residues in the CDR3. Germline loops: CDR1 LNHDA, CDR2 SQIVND (reference sequence). The V and J ends lost 6 bases and 7 bases, in that order; junction bases with no gene match: 12. The CDR3 nucleotides are TGTGCCAGTAGGCGGATTACTAGCGGGATTTTAAATGAGCAGTTCTTC. It codes for CASRRITSGILNEQFF.

This chain connects TRBV27 to TRBJ2-5; unclear D gene. CDR3 size: 13 residues. Germline values: CDR1 MNHEY, CDR2 SMNVEV (reference sequence). V was cut by 8 bases and J by 5 bases, with 15 bases left in between. The CDR3 DNA sequence: TGTGCCAGCCGCCCTGACTTGGTGGAGACCCAGTACTTC. It encodes CASRPDLVETQYF.

The V and J genes are TRBV25-1 and TRBJ1-1; 8 nucleotides align to TRBD1. The CDR3 runs 15 residues. Losses at the gene ends were 6 bases for V and 1 base for J; bases not matched to a gene: 7. CDR1 is MGHDK and CDR2 is SYGVNS in the germline V gene. The CDR3 here is CASSVTGGSNTEAFF. CDR3 sequence (DNA): TGTGCCAGCAGCGTAACAGGGGGGTCGAACACTGAAGCTTTCTTT. Based on the CDR3 plus reference TRBV25-1 and TRBJ1-1, the full variable domain is EADIYQTPRYLVIGTGKKITLECSQTMGHDKMYWYQQDPGMELHLIHYSYGVNSTEKGDLSSESTVSRIRTEHFPLTLESARPSHTSQYLCASSVTGGSNTEAFFGQGTRLTVV.